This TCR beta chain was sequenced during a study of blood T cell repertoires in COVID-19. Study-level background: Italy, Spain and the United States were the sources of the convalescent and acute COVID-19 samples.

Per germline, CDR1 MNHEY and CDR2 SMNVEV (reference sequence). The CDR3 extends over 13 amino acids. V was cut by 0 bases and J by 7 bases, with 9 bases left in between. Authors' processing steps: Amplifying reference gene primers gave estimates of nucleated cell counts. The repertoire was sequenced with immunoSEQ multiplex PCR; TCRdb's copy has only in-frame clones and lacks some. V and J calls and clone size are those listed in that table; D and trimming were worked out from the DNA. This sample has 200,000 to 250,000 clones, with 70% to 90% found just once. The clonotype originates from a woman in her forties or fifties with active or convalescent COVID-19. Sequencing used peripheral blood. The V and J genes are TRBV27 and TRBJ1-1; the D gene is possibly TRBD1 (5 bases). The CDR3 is CASSLSEGYEAFF. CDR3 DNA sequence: TGTGCCAGCAGTTTATCGGAGGGGTATGAAGCTTTCTTT.